What follows describes a single T cell receptor (beta chain). These data originate in a study of blood T cell repertoires in COVID-19. Under the authors' procedure: Reference gene primer amplification yielded estimated nucleated cell counts. Clones were read by immunoSEQ multiplex PCR, and TCRdb kept only the in-frame ones, dropping some. The D gene and trimming were derived from the DNA, and the V and J assignments and clone size from that table. The sample carries hundreds of thousands of clones, 83% recorded once. Germline V gene lookup returns CDR1 GTSNPN and CDR2 SVGIG (reference sequence). V gave up 4 bases and J gave up 3 bases, with 16 bases separating them. There are 15 residues in the CDR3.

This TCR was sampled from a woman between 40 and 55 years old with active or convalescent COVID-19. What was sequenced was peripheral blood. The chain combines TRBV30 with TRBJ1-5, with D perhaps TRBD1 (6 bases). CDR3 region: CAWTSGTGTNQPQHF. For the CDR3, the DNA is TGTGCCTGGACCTCCGGAACAGGGACCAATCAGCCCCAGCATTTT.